These 9 T cell receptor beta chains came from one sample sequenced in a study of Ad26.COV2.S vaccination and SARS-CoV-2 variants. Generated by immunoSEQ multiplex PCR, the TCRdb table keeps only in-frame clones and is missing some. The sample shows around 450,000 clones, roughly 87% of them seen only once. As for treatment: some 19 received Ad26.COV2.S at low or high dose, single or two shots; several received placebo; per-sample allocation not given. At day 63 after the first vaccine or placebo injection, samples were drawn. The input for sequencing was peripheral blood, taken in a trial of Ad26.COV2.S vaccine versus placebo. The receptors originated from a person aged 18-65 years who received the Ad26.COV2.S COVID-19 vaccine or a placebo.

This clone was seen only a few times. The chain combines TRBV29-1 with TRBJ1-2; D may be TRBD1 (5 bases). In germline, CDR1 is SQVTM, CDR2 ANQGSEA. CDR3 length: 13 amino acids. The V end lost 2 bases, the J end lost 5 bases, and 12 bases lay between the germline ends. The CDR3 coding sequence is TGCAGCGTTGAAAAGGGGCAGAATTATGGCTACACCTTC. It is translated as CSVEKGQNYGYTF.

This clone was seen only a few times. The rearrangement links TRBV13 to TRBJ2-5, with 8 bases matching TRBD1. The CDR3 totals 15 residues. Germline V lookup: CDR1 PRHDT, CDR2 FYEKMQ (reference sequence). Unmatched junction bases numbered 6, after V lost 3 bases and J lost 3 bases. The CDR3 coding sequence is TGTGCCAGCAGCTTGACAGGGGCCTGGGAAGAGACCCAGTACTTC. This sequence encodes CASSLTGAWEETQYF.

This chain joins TRBV9 and TRBJ2-6; D assignment may be TRBD1 or TRBD2 (5 bases each). With 4 bases removed from V and 0 bases from J, the gap between germline ends came to 11 bases. This CDR3 spans 16 amino acids. Germline CDR1 is SGDLS and CDR2 is YYNGEE. DNA for the CDR3: TGTGCCAGCAGCTTTCCAGGGAGCTCTGGGGCCAACGTCCTGACTTTC. Amino acid sequence: CASSFPGSSGANVLTF.

V and J are TRBV19 and TRBJ1-5; the D gene is possibly TRBD1 (5 bases). Germline V gene lookup returns CDR1 LNHDA and CDR2 SQIVND (reference sequence). CDR3 length equals 15 residues. Trimming left V 6 bases short and J 4 bases short, with 16 bases between. The CDR3 sequence is CASRDPGTLNQPQHF. CDR3 bases: TGTGCCAGTAGGGACCCCGGGACGTTGAATCAGCCCCAGCATTTT.

The chain links TRBV5-1 to TRBJ2-1; D not resolved. CDR1 is SGHRS and CDR2 is YFSETQ in the germline V gene. V was cut by 3 bases and J by 8 bases, with 9 bases left in between. There are 12 residues in the CDR3. Written as DNA, the CDR3 is TGCGCCAGCAGCTGGACGACGGATGAGCAGTTCTTC. It yields the protein CASSWTTDEQFF.

The gene calls are TRBV11-1 and TRBJ2-3; D remains unclear. The CDR3 is 15 residues long. CDR1 SGHAT and CDR2 FQDESV come from the germline V gene (reference sequence). V lost 3 bases and J 3 bases, leaving 13 bases between the germline ends. In DNA, the CDR3 is TGTGCCAGCAGCTTTTCGGTCATTAGTACAGATACGCAGTATTTT. It is translated as CASSFSVISTDTQYF.

This clone has a handful of counts. The V and J genes are TRBV4-3 and TRBJ1-2; the D gene is possibly TRBD1 (6 bases). Germline CDR1 LGHNA, CDR2 YSLEER. This CDR3 has 15 residues. The germline V and J ends were trimmed by 0 bases and 5 bases, with 13 bases remaining between them. The CDR3 DNA sequence: TGCGCCAGCAGCCAAGATCCCGGGGGCACTTATGGCTACACCTTC. Amino acids: CASSQDPGGTYGYTF.

In the case of this clone: The same CDR3 arises from other DNA sequences in this sample as well. V usage is TRBV20-1 and J usage is TRBJ1-5; D is uncertain. There are 11 residues in the CDR3. The ends were cut back, 3 bases at V and 4 bases at J, with 4 bases in the middle. Germline V gene sequence: CDR1 DFQATT, CDR2 SNEGSKA (reference sequence). The chain's CDR3 is CSARGNQPQHF. CDR3 nucleotides: TGCAGTGCTAGGGGTAATCAGCCCCAGCATTTT.

The CDR3 here is CAWRIAGGTEAFF. DNA of the CDR3: TGTGCCTGGAGAATTGCGGGGGGCACTGAAGCTTTCTTT. This sequence joins TRBV30 and TRBJ1-1; maybe TRBD1 (5 bases). This CDR3 spans 13 amino acids. V was trimmed by 3 bases and J by 4 bases, leaving 12 bases between them. CDR1 and CDR2 (germline): GTSNPN, SVGIG (reference sequence). The full variable domain, its missing parts supplied by reference TRBV30 and TRBJ1-1, is SQTIHQWPATLVQPVGSPLSLECTVEGTSNPNLYWYRQAAGRGLQLLFYSVGIGQISSEVPQNLSASRPQDRQFILSSKKLLLSDSGFYLCAWRIAGGTEAFFGQGTRLTVV.